The next 22 T cell receptor beta chains were all read from a single sample in a study of neurological immune-mediated disorders. TCRdb recomputed calls from the 5' RACE reads with MiXCR, one row per CDR3 protein. Of about 120,000 distinct CDR3 sequences in the sample, roughly 3.2% were seen once. The sequenced sample was PBMCs. The receptors were gathered from a woman in her twenties or thirties with multiple sclerosis.

This clonotype was detected ten times or more. The V and J genes are TRBV5-1 and TRBJ2-6, with D unclear. CDR1 is SGHRS, CDR2 YFSETQ, per germline. Trimming shortened V by 5 bases and J by 0 bases, and 18 bases separated the two germline ends. The CDR3 extends over 18 amino acids. The CDR3 loop is CASSFYLTGSSGANVLTF. In nucleotides, the CDR3 is TGCGCCAGCAGTTTTTATTTGACCGGTAGCTCTGGGGCCAACGTCCTGACTTTC. The full variable domain, in which reference TRBV5-1 and TRBJ2-6 provide the parts outside the CDR3, is KAGVTQTPRYLIKTRGQQVTLSCSPISGHRSVSWYQQTPGQGLQFLFEYFSETQRNKGNFPGRFSGRQFSNSRSEMNVSTLELGDSALYLCASSFYLTGSSGANVLTFGAGSRLTVL.

This clonotype was found many times. The genes are TRBV20-1 and TRBJ1-2, with TRBD1 matching over 7 bases. This CDR3 is 11 amino acids long. The junction had 6 bases not matched to a gene; V was cut back by 6 bases and J by 8 bases. Germline values: CDR1 DFQATT, CDR2 SNEGSKA (reference sequence). The CDR3 nucleotides are TGCAGTGCCCCACAGGGGCTGGGCTACACCTTC. This sequence encodes CSAPQGLGYTF.

This clonotype was counted ten times or more. The J gene is TRBJ2-7, the V gene TRBV7-9, with 10 nucleotides matching TRBD2. The germline gives CDR1 SEHNR, CDR2 FQNEAQ (reference sequence). V dropped 6 bases and J dropped 1; count of bases not matched to a gene: 12. CDR3 length: 17 residues. CDR3 in amino acids: CASSPTLGLAVSYEQYF. The CDR3, as DNA: TGTGCCAGCAGTCCAACGCTAGGACTAGCGGTATCCTACGAGCAGTACTTC.

This clonotype occurred many times. This chain links TRBV10-3 with TRBJ2-3, with 7 bases lining up with TRBD2. Germline V gives CDR1 ENHRY, CDR2 SYGVKD. This CDR3 region has 19 residues. The V gene end was trimmed by 3 bases and the J gene end by 4 bases; junction bases not matched to a gene: 19. CDR3 DNA: TGTGCCATCAGTGAAGGCGCCGGCGGGAGCACCCCTAGCGCAGATACGCAGTATTTT. Amino acid sequence: CAISEGAGGSTPSADTQYF.

In this sample, this clonotype turned up many times. The chain has TRBV7-9 and TRBJ1-2; D is perhaps TRBD1 (6 bases). Germline assignment: CDR1 SEHNR and CDR2 FQNEAQ (reference sequence). The CDR3 loop spans 14 amino acids. V was trimmed by 5 bases and J by 4 bases, leaving 14 bases between them. The CDR3 DNA reads TGTGCCAGCAGCGAAGACGTAGGGGGCTATGGCTACACCTTC. Translated, it gives CASSEDVGGYGYTF.

This clonotype was observed at least ten times. V gene TRBV6-6 combines with J gene TRBJ1-1; D is uncertain. The V and J ends lost 0 bases and 1 base respectively, with 3 bases between them. The germline V gene encodes CDR1 MNHNY and CDR2 SVGAGI (reference sequence). The CDR3 has 13 residues. CDR3 nucleotide sequence: TGTGCCAGCAGTTACTCTAAGAACACTGAAGCTTTCTTT. Translated, it gives CASSYSKNTEAFF.

There are many counts of this clonotype. The rearrangement links TRBV6-5 to TRBJ2-3; 10 bases align to TRBD1. The CDR3 is 15 amino acids. The V and J ends lost 6 bases and 6 bases, in that order; junction bases with no gene match: 9. From germline, CDR1 is MNHEY and CDR2 SVGAGI. CDR3 in DNA: TGTGCCAGCAGCCGGGGACAGGGGCTCGGGGATACGCAGTATTTT. As protein: CASSRGQGLGDTQYF.

This clonotype was seen ten or more times. This rearrangement joins TRBV29-1 to TRBJ1-2; maybe TRBD1 (5 bases). V shed 4 bases and J shed 7 bases, with 16 bases lying between them. Germline V gene lookup returns CDR1 SQVTM and CDR2 ANQGSEA. This CDR3 comprises 13 residues. The CDR3 DNA is TGCAGCGTTGGCTCGGGGGAATTTAGTGGCTACACCTTC. It translates to CSVGSGEFSGYTF.

This clonotype was seen at least ten times. A much bigger clone sits one base away, suggesting this may be a read error. The chain couples TRBV7-2 to TRBJ2-3; D not resolved. Germline V gene data show CDR1 as SGHTA and CDR2 as FQGNSA. The CDR3 totals 11 residues. Between the trimmed V and J ends, which lost 5 bases and 2 bases, there was a span of 2 bases. CDR3 bases: TGTGCCAGCAGCGCCACAGATACGCAGTATTTT. Amino acids: CASSATDTQYF.

This clonotype was picked up many times. The chain recombines TRBV20-1 with TRBJ2-7; 7 positions match TRBD2. CDR3 length: 17 residues. V lost 1 base to trimming and J lost 4 bases; unmatched junction nucleotides: 16. Germline values: CDR1 DFQATT, CDR2 SNEGSKA (reference sequence). CDR3 sequence reads: CSARVRVDPAGLYEQYF. CDR3 DNA: TGCAGTGCTAGAGTCCGGGTCGATCCAGCGGGATTGTACGAGCAGTACTTC.

This clonotype showed up many times. This chain connects TRBV5-1 to TRBJ1-5, with D unclear. The germline CDR1 and CDR2 sequences are SGHRS and YFSETQ. The CDR3 totals 14 residues. The germline V and J ends were trimmed by 3 bases and 3 bases, with 10 bases remaining between them. This CDR3 is CASSSGVPNQPQHF. The DNA for the CDR3 is TGCGCCAGCAGCTCCGGGGTCCCCAATCAGCCCCAGCATTTT.

This clonotype was found many times. The chain joins TRBV15 to TRBJ2-7, with a weak D call TRBD1 (6 bases). Germline CDR1 reads LNHNV; CDR2 reads YYDKDF (reference sequence). The CDR3 runs 14 residues. V was cut by 5 bases and J by 7 bases, with 18 bases left in between. The CDR3 loop is CATSPTGTPREQYF. The CDR3 nucleotides are TGTGCCACCAGCCCGACGGGGACACCTAGGGAGCAGTACTTC.

This clonotype was observed at least ten times. The V call is TRBV20-1, the J call TRBJ2-1; D is perhaps TRBD1 or TRBD2 (6 bases each). With 5 bases removed from V and 2 bases from J, the gap between germline ends came to 16 bases. This CDR3 contains 15 residues. The germline gives CDR1 DFQATT, CDR2 SNEGSKA (reference sequence). The CDR3 nucleotides are TGCAGTGCTGGCCTAGGGGGGCCGCCCTACAATGAGCAGTTCTTC. Residues: CSAGLGGPPYNEQFF.

This sequence joins TRBV12-3 or TRBV12-4 and TRBJ2-3, with 11 bases fitting TRBD2. The CDR3 consists of 16 residues. The V segment lost 2 bases and the J segment 4 bases; nucleotides outside the gene matches: 5. CDR3 sequence (DNA): TGTGCCAGCAGTTTAATAGCGGGAGGGCCCCCAGATACGCAGTATTTT. Translating it yields CASSLIAGGPPDTQYF.

The table lists this clonotype with a few counts. This chain links TRBV20-1 with TRBJ2-2, with D possibly TRBD2 on 5 matching bases. CDR3 length: 15 amino acids. Germline CDR1 reads DFQATT; CDR2 reads SNEGSKA (reference sequence). V was cut by 0 bases and J by 4 bases, with 12 bases left in between. The CDR3 DNA follows: TGCAGTGCTAGAGATGAAGGCGCGGGCACCGGGGAGCTGTTTTTT. This translates into CSARDEGAGTGELFF.

This clonotype was observed many times. The CDR3 spells CSAETASNYGYTF. CDR3 nucleotide sequence: TGCAGTGCTGAAACAGCTTCTAACTATGGCTACACCTTC. The chain uses TRBV20-1 and TRBJ1-2; D remains ambiguous. This CDR3 spans 13 amino acids. Germline lookup yields CDR1 DFQATT and CDR2 SNEGSKA (reference sequence). V was pared by 5 bases and J by 0 bases, with 10 bases between.

This clonotype was counted at least ten times. The chain couples TRBV5-1 to TRBJ1-1; TRBD1 matches 7 bases. The CDR3 loop spans 14 amino acids. Germline loops: CDR1 SGHRS, CDR2 YFSETQ. V shed 0 bases and J 4 bases; nucleotides not matched to a gene: 3. CDR3 sequence reads: CASSLDYRGTEAFF. CDR3 sequence (DNA): TGCGCCAGCAGCTTGGATTACAGGGGCACTGAAGCTTTCTTT.

This clonotype was recorded many times. The chain couples TRBV7-2 to TRBJ1-5, with D possibly being TRBD1 (6 bases). Germline values: CDR1 SGHTA, CDR2 FQGNSA. This CDR3 spans 15 amino acids. With 0 bases removed from V and 4 bases from J, the gap between germline ends came to 10 bases. For the CDR3, the DNA is TGTGCCAGCAGCTTAGCGGGAGACAGGAATCAGCCCCAGCATTTT. It is translated as CASSLAGDRNQPQHF.

This clonotype occurred many times. V and J are TRBV4-1 and TRBJ2-1; tentatively, D is TRBD1 (6 bases). The CDR3 covers 13 residues. V dropped 0 bases and J dropped 10 bases, with 10 bases sitting between them. Germline V gene sequence: CDR1 MGHRA, CDR2 YSYEKL. CDR3 in DNA: TGCGCCAGCAGCCAAGATCGTGACAGGGAGCAGTTCTTC. This gives the protein CASSQDRDREQFF.

This clonotype was counted ten times or more. Mismatch with germline at one junction end may stem from a read error. V usage is TRBV20-1 and J usage is TRBJ2-7; D call uncertain. This CDR3 comprises 12 residues. Germline V CDR1 and CDR2: DFQATT, SNEGSKA (reference sequence). The DNA for the CDR3 is TGCAGTGCTAGGACTCTCTCCGACGAGCAGTACTTC. Protein: CSARTLSDEQYF.

To note about this clonotype: The junction shows a germline mismatch at one end, possibly a read error. This chain uses TRBV6-6 with TRBJ1-5; no clear D gene. The germline V gene has CDR1 MNHNY and CDR2 SVGAGI (reference sequence). The CDR3 loop spans 14 amino acids. CDR3 DNA sequence: TGTGTCAGCAGTTTAGACGGTAGCAATCAGCCCCAGAATTTT. Translated, it gives CVSSLDGSNQPQNF.

This clonotype occurred a few times. A much larger clone lies one base from this, so it may be a read error. V gene TRBV6-6 combines with J gene TRBJ2-2; 12 bases map to TRBD1. Germline V gene lookup returns CDR1 MNHNY and CDR2 SVGAGI (reference sequence). This CDR3 has 15 amino acids. CDR3: CASGDRGRNNGELFF. CDR3 nucleotides: TGTGCCAGCGGGGACAGGGGGCGAAACAACGGGGAGCTGTTTTTT.